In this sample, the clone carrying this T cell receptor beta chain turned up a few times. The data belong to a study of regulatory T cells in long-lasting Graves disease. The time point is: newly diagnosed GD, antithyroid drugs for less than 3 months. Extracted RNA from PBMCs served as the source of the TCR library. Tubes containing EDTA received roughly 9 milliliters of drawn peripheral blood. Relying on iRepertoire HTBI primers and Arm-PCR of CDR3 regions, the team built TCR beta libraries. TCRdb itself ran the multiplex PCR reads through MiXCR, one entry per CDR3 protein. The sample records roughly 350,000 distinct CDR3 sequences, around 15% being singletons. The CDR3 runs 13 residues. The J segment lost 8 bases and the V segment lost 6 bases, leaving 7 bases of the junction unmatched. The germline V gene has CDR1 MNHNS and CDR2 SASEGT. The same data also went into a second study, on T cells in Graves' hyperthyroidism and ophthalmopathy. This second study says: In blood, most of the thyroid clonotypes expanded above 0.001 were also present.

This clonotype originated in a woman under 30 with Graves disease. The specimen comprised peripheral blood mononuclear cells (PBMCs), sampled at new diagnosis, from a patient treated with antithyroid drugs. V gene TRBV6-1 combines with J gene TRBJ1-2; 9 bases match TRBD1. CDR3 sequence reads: CASRPGQGRGYTF. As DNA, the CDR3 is TGTGCCAGCAGACCGGGACAGGGTAGGGGCTACACCTTC.